This passage covers 3 T cell receptor beta chains from one sample sequenced in a study of T cell responses to AZD1222 COVID-19 vaccine. Here immunoSEQ multiplex PCR was the method, and the copy in TCRdb shows in-frame clones only, minus some. The table has tens of thousands of clones, almost 80% seen once. The sample was peripheral blood, taken on day 0 of AZD1222 vaccination. These TCRs come from an adult in good health.

The rearrangement joins TRBV4-1 to TRBJ2-5, with D possibly TRBD2 on 6 matching bases. The CDR3 runs to 17 residues. The V gene's germline CDR1 is MGHRA and CDR2 YSYEKL. Trimming shortened V by 4 bases and J by 5 bases, and 23 bases separated the two germline ends. CDR3 sequence reads: CASSRTWGEEGRETQYF. The CDR3 DNA is TGCGCCAGCAGCCGCACCTGGGGGGAGGAAGGTCGGGAGACCCAGTACTTC.

The chain links TRBV28 to TRBJ1-4, with 7 bases matching TRBD1. CDR1 is MDHEN and CDR2 is SYDVKM in the germline V gene. The CDR3 is 14 residues long. J gave up 7 bases and V 6 bases, and 8 bases lay outside the gene matches. CDR3: CASSPRTGSEKLFF. CDR3 DNA: TGTGCCAGCAGCCCTAGGACAGGTAGTGAAAAACTGTTTTTT.

The rearrangement uses TRBV27 and TRBJ1-2; 7 bases align to TRBD1. The CDR3 is made up of 14 amino acids. Germline V gene sequence: CDR1 MNHEY, CDR2 SMNVEV (reference sequence). Germline trimming cut 6 bases from V and 4 bases from J; bases unmatched to any gene: 8. The CDR3 DNA follows: TGTGCCAGCAGACCGACAGGGCATTTCTATGGCTACACCTTC. Protein: CASRPTGHFYGYTF.